Sequencing of this TCR beta chain was carried out in a study of blood T cell repertoires in COVID-19. Overall study: COVID-19 samples collected from the United States, Italy and Spain covered acute and convalescent phases. T cells, B-cell-depleted T cells, or PBMCs provided the cDNA or gDNA that served as material.

While infection was still active, Seattle patients were enrolled and then followed longitudinally. V shed 4 bases, J shed 9 bases, and the junction held 5 bases outside the gene matches. Looked up from germline, CDR1 is MNHEY and CDR2 is SVGAGI. The CDR3 has 12 amino acids. Original analysis: Amplification with reference gene primers provided the estimates of nucleated cell counts. The protocol was immunoSEQ multiplex PCR, while the TCRdb copy is restricted to in-frame clones and leaves out a portion. The V and J calls and clone size were taken over from that table, and D and trimming were inferred from the DNA. The profile shows 150,000 to 200,000 clones, 84% of them singletons.

The sequencing sample was made of peripheral blood. V and J are TRBV6-5 and TRBJ1-1; the match to TRBD1 covers 7 bases. The clonotype comes from a woman between 70 and 85 years old with COVID-19, enrolled during active disease. CDR3 coding DNA: TGTGCCAGCAGTTTAGACAGGGTTAAAGCTTTCTTT. Protein: CASSLDRVKAFF.